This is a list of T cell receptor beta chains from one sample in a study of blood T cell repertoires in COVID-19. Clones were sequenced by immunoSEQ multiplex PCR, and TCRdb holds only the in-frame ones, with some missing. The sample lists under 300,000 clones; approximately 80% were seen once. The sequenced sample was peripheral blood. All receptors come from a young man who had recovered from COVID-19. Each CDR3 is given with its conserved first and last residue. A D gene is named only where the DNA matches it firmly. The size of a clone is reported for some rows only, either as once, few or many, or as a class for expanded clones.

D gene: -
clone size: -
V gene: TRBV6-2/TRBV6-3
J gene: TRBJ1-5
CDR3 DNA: TGTGCCAGCAGTTACTCAGGGTGGAGAGGGCAGCCCCAGCATTTT
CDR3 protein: CASSYSGWRGQPQHF

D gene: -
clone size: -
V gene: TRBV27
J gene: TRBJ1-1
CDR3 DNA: TGTGCCAGCAGTCCCCTAGACAGGACGAACACTGAAGCTTTCTTT
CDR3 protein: CASSPLDRTNTEAFF

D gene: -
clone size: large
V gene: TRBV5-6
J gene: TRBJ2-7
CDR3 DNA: TGTGCCAGCAGCTTGGGGGCTTCGGTCGAGCAGTACTTC
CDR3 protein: CASSLGASVEQYF

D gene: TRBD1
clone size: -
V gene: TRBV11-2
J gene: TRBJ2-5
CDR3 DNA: TGTGCCAGCAGCTATTTTTTGACAGGGGTGGTAGAGACCCAGTACTTC
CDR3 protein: CASSYFLTGVVETQYF

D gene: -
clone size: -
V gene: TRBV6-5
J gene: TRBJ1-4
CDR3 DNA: TGTGCCAGCAAGTCCCCTGGTTCAGGTGAAAAACTGTTTTTT
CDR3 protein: CASKSPGSGEKLFF

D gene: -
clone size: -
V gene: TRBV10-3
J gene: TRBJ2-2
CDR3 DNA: TGTGCCATCAGTGGGGGGGGCCACACCGGGGAGCTGTTTTTT
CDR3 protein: CAISGGGHTGELFF

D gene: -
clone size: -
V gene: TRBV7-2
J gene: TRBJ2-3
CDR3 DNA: TGTGCCAGCAGCTTAGTTTGGACTGCAGATACGCAGTATTTT
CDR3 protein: CASSLVWTADTQYF

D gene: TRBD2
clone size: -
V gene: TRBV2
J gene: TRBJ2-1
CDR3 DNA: TGTGCCAGCAGTAAGAGACTAGCGGGGGGTAATGAGCAGTTCTTC
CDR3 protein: CASSKRLAGGNEQFF

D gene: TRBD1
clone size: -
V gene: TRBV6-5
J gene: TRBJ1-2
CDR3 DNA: TGTGCCAGCAGTTACTCGATGGGACAGGGCTACGGCTACACCTTC
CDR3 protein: CASSYSMGQGYGYTF

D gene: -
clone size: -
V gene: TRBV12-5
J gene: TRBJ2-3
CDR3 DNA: TGTGCTAGTGGTGATACAGGGCTGGGCACAGATACGCAGTATTTT
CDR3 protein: CASGDTGLGTDTQYF